A single T cell receptor beta chain is shown here with its context. TCRdb's table, derived via immunoSEQ multiplex PCR, lists solely in-frame clones and lacks some. The table records 120,000 to 150,000 clones, roughly four fifths of them present only once. This record belongs to a study of blood T cell repertoires in COVID-19. Across the study: The study drew acute and convalescent COVID-19 samples from the United States, Italy and Spain. The cDNA or gDNA used as material had been derived from T cells, B-cell-depleted T cells, or PBMCs.

With 4 bases clipped from V and 4 bases from J, the junction kept 6 bases outside the gene matches. CDR1 and CDR2 (germline): SGHNT, YYREEE (reference sequence). The CDR3 is 15 amino acids. This chain joins TRBV5-4 and TRBJ1-4; the match to TRBD1 covers 8 bases. The sample consisted of peripheral blood. The source is a human donor with acute or convalescent COVID-19. The donor label of this sample is uncertain. For the CDR3, the DNA is TGTGCCAGCAGCGCGGCGACAGGGGATAATGAAAAACTGTTTTTT. This gives the protein CASSAATGDNEKLFF. Supplemented by reference TRBV5-4 and TRBJ1-4, the full variable domain reads ETGVTQSPTHLIKTRGQQVTLRCSSQSGHNTVSWYQQALGQGPQFIFQYYREEENGRGNFPPRFSGLQFPNYSSELNVNALELDDSALYLCASSAATGDNEKLFFGSGTQLSVL.